These T cell receptor beta chains were read from a single sample in a study of cytomegalovirus exposure and HLA in healthy donors. Libraries were prepared by immunoSEQ multiplex PCR; TCRdb keeps only in-frame clonotypes and omits some of them. The repertoire holds over 150,000 clones, more than 75% seen once, with about 9.5% in the top ten. Source material: PBMCs. The receptors were gathered from a man aged 18 to 29 in good health and CMV-seropositive. Each CDR3 is given with its conserved first and last residue. D genes are given only for firm matches. Size tells how often a clone was seen (once, few, many) or the class of an expanded clone, and some rows leave it out.

cdr3_aa | cdr3_nt | clone_size | j_call | v_call | d_call
CASSRGGASPDTQYF | TGTGCCAGCAGTCGCGGGGGGGCTAGCCCAGATACGCAGTATTTT | - | TRBJ2-3 | TRBV6-5 | TRBD2
CASREGTRDNEKLFF | TGTGCCAGCAGGGAGGGGACCCGGGACAATGAAAAACTGTTTTTT | - | TRBJ1-4 | TRBV7-8 | -
CASSVGGGTGITDTQYF | TGTGCCAGCAGCGTAGGCGGCGGGACAGGGATCACAGATACGCAGTATTTT | - | TRBJ2-3 | TRBV9 | TRBD1
CASSKDGASLFNEQFF | TGTGCCAGCAGCAAAGACGGAGCTAGTCTGTTCAATGAGCAGTTCTTC | - | TRBJ2-1 | TRBV7-6 | -
CAEGEANTGELFF | TGTGCCGAAGGGGAAGCGAACACCGGGGAGCTGTTTTTT | once | TRBJ2-2 | TRBV7-9 | -
CASSQESRRSGEQYF | TGCGCCAGCAGCCAAGAGTCTCGCAGGTCGGGGGAGCAGTACTTC | - | TRBJ2-7 | TRBV4-1 | -
CASSPGTGNTIYF | TGTGCCAGCAGTCCTGGGACAGGGAACACCATATATTTT | - | TRBJ1-3 | TRBV27 | TRBD1
CASSLDGMRVNEQFF | TGTGCCAGCAGTTTAGATGGGATGAGGGTCAATGAGCAGTTCTTC | - | TRBJ2-1 | TRBV27 | -
CASSVQVAGNTIYF | TGTGCCAGCAGCGTACAGGTAGCTGGAAACACCATATATTTT | - | TRBJ1-3 | TRBV9 | -
CASSSPTGMNIQYF | TGTGCCAGCAGCTCACCTACAGGGATGAACATTCAGTACTTC | few | TRBJ2-4 | TRBV7-9 | -
CATSLGQPNQPQHF | TGTGCCACCAGCCTGGGACAGCCGAATCAGCCCCAGCATTTT | - | TRBJ1-5 | TRBV15 | TRBD1
CASSKDSRYEQYF | TGTGCCAGCAGCAAGGACAGTAGATACGAGCAGTACTTC | - | TRBJ2-7 | TRBV7-9 | -
CASSLVSSRATLHF | TGTGCCAGCAGCTTAGTCTCGAGCAGGGCGACCCTCCACTTT | - | TRBJ1-6 | TRBV7-9 | -
CASRQDGSNTEAFF | TGTGCCAGCCGACAGGACGGATCGAACACTGAAGCTTTCTTT | - | TRBJ1-1 | TRBV7-9 | -
CATSRVGGAGETQYF | TGTGCCACCAGCAGAGTAGGGGGGGCGGGAGAGACCCAGTACTTC | - | TRBJ2-5 | TRBV15 | -
CASSLDPLSTDTQYF | TGTGCCAGCAGCTTAGATCCCTTAAGCACAGATACGCAGTATTTT | - | TRBJ2-3 | TRBV11-2 | -
CASSLQGRMNTEAFF | TGTGCCAGCAGCTTGCAGGGCAGAATGAACACTGAAGCTTTCTTT | - | TRBJ1-1 | TRBV5-4 | -
CASSRLGPNEKLFF | TGTGCCAGCAGCCGTTTGGGCCCTAATGAAAAACTGTTTTTT | - | TRBJ1-4 | TRBV11-2 | -
CASSLGGRGLTDTQYF | TGTGCCAGCAGCTTAGGGGGGCGCGGGCTGACAGATACGCAGTATTTT | - | TRBJ2-3 | TRBV7-2 | -
CASSLDGNTGELFF | TGCGCCAGCAGCTTGGACGGTAACACCGGGGAGCTGTTTTTT | - | TRBJ2-2 | TRBV5-1 | -
CASSPRGLADNEQFF | TGTGCCAGCAGCCCCAGAGGACTAGCGGACAATGAGCAGTTCTTC | few | TRBJ2-1 | TRBV9 | TRBD2
CASSSGQGRGLEQYF | TGTGCCAGCAGCTCAGGACAGGGAAGGGGGCTCGAGCAGTACTTC | - | TRBJ2-7 | TRBV7-8 | TRBD1
CASSDSKIEGADGYTF | TGTGCCAGCAGTGACTCGAAAATTGAAGGGGCGGATGGCTACACCTTC | few | TRBJ1-2 | TRBV6-4 | -
CASSPRTGKYEQYF | TGTGCCAGCTCACCACGGACAGGGAAGTACGAGCAGTACTTC | - | TRBJ2-7 | TRBV18 | TRBD1
CASSHRTGGNTEAFF | TGTGCCAGCAGCCACAGGACAGGAGGGAACACTGAAGCTTTCTTT | - | TRBJ1-1 | TRBV6-1 | TRBD1
CASRLAENTGELFF | TGCGCCAGCCGTCTAGCGGAAAACACCGGGGAGCTGTTTTTT | - | TRBJ2-2 | TRBV10-2 | TRBD2
CASSLAGASSYEQYF | TGTGCCAGCAGTTTAGCGGGGGCGAGCTCCTACGAGCAGTACTTC | once | TRBJ2-7 | TRBV6-1 | TRBD2
CASSRHEAYQPQHF | TGTGCCAGCAGCCGACATGAAGCTTATCAGCCCCAGCATTTT | few | TRBJ1-5 | TRBV27 | -
CTSSQDHLPAGIDGYTF | TGCACCAGCAGCCAAGATCACCTCCCTGCAGGTATCGATGGCTACACCTTC | - | TRBJ1-2 | TRBV1 | -
CASTKNRERTGNTIYF | TGTGCCAGCACCAAAAACAGGGAAAGGACTGGAAACACCATATATTTT | - | TRBJ1-3 | TRBV5-5 | -
CAWGAMEDSPLHF | TGTGCCTGGGGTGCCATGGAGGATTCACCCCTCCACTTT | few | TRBJ1-6 | TRBV30 | -
CAWSVQQFRDTQYF | TGTGCCTGGAGTGTACAACAGTTTCGAGATACGCAGTATTTT | - | TRBJ2-3 | TRBV30 | -
CASRFFGSSYEQYF | TGTGCCAGCAGGTTTTTCGGTAGCTCCTACGAGCAGTACTTC | few | TRBJ2-7 | TRBV6-1 | -
CASSAKARMHQPQHF | TGTGCCAGCAGTGCCAAGGCCAGGATGCATCAGCCCCAGCATTTC | - | TRBJ1-5 | TRBV2 | -
CAWSVGENEQFF | TGTGCCTGGAGTGTTGGAGAAAATGAGCAGTTCTTC | - | TRBJ2-1 | TRBV30 | -
CASSESTGGNSPLHF | TGCGCCAGCAGTGAGTCCACAGGGGGGAATTCACCCCTCCACTTT | - | TRBJ1-6 | TRBV10-1 | TRBD1
CARRTSGATEQFF | TGTGCCAGGCGGACTAGCGGGGCCACCGAGCAGTTCTTC | - | TRBJ2-1 | TRBV2 | TRBD2
CASSDFGEIWQLSYEQYF | TGTGCCAGCAGCGACTTCGGGGAAATCTGGCAACTTTCCTACGAGCAGTACTTC | - | TRBJ2-7 | TRBV7-2 | -
CSVGAGRTYEQYF | TGCAGCGTTGGGGCAGGGCGGACCTACGAGCAGTACTTC | - | TRBJ2-7 | TRBV29-1 | -
CASSTTANTEAFF | TGTGCCAGTAGTACAACAGCTAACACTGAAGCTTTCTTT | - | TRBJ1-1 | TRBV19 | -
CASRAGYNEQFF | TGTGCCAGCAGGGCAGGATACAATGAGCAGTTCTTC | - | TRBJ2-1 | TRBV6-1 | -
CASRRGLAGGDQETQYF | TGCGCCAGCAGACGCGGACTAGCGGGAGGAGATCAGGAGACCCAGTACTTC | - | TRBJ2-5 | TRBV5-1 | TRBD2
CASSIGRYSLNTEAFF | TGTGCCAGTAGTATAGGACGGTACAGCTTGAACACTGAAGCTTTCTTT | - | TRBJ1-1 | TRBV19 | -
CAILLTGVITGELFF | TGTGCCATCCTCCTGACAGGGGTCATCACCGGGGAGCTGTTTTTT | - | TRBJ2-2 | TRBV10-3 | TRBD1
CASSYGASGGYNEQFF | TGTGCCAGCAGTTACGGTGCTAGCGGGGGATACAATGAGCAGTTCTTC | - | TRBJ2-1 | TRBV6-5 | TRBD2
CASRNAADRERGYTF | TGTGCCAGCAGGAACGCCGCGGACAGGGAGCGTGGCTACACCTTC | - | TRBJ1-2 | TRBV7-9 | TRBD1
CASSLTGSTEAFF | TGTGCCAGCAGCCTTACAGGGAGCACTGAAGCTTTCTTT | once | TRBJ1-1 | TRBV14 | -
CASSPPTGRISGNTIYF | TGTGCCAGCTCACCACCGACGGGTAGGATCTCTGGAAACACCATATATTTT | - | TRBJ1-3 | TRBV18 | -
CASSRPGLNQPQHF | TGTGCCAGCAGCAGACCGGGTTTAAATCAGCCCCAGCATTTT | - | TRBJ1-5 | TRBV6-5 | -
CASSHLAGVGETQYF | TGCGCCAGCAGCCATTTAGCGGGAGTGGGAGAGACCCAGTACTTC | - | TRBJ2-5 | TRBV4-1 | TRBD2
CASSLGVYEQYF | TGTGCCAGCAGCCTGGGAGTTTACGAGCAGTACTTC | - | TRBJ2-7 | TRBV5-8 | -
CASSVMAGINTGELFF | TGTGCCAGCAGCGTAATGGCAGGGATAAACACCGGGGAGCTGTTTTTT | - | TRBJ2-2 | TRBV9 | -
CASSLQAGLQYGYTF | TGTGCCAGCAGCTTACAGGCAGGTCTCCAGTATGGCTACACCTTC | once | TRBJ1-2 | TRBV7-2 | -